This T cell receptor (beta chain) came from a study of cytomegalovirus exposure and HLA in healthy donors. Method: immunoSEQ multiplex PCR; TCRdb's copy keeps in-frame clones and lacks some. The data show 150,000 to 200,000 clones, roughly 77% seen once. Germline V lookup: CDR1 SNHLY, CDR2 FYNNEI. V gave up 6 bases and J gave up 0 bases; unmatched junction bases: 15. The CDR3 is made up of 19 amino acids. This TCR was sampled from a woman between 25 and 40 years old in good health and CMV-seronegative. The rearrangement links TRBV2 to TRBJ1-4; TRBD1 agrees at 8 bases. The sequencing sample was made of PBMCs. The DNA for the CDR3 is TGTGCCAGCAGGCCGAAGATCCCAGGGGGCCCCGCAACTAATGAAAAACTGTTTTTT. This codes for CASRPKIPGGPATNEKLFF.